Included here is one T cell receptor (beta chain) sequence, with context. Its target is not known. The entry originates in a study of shared clonotypes between healthy human individuals. Replicate PCRs from sorted subsets contained approximately 220 ng DNA, which is 30,000 to 35,000 T cell genomes. Libraries were prepared by immunoSEQ multiplex PCR; TCRdb keeps only in-frame clonotypes and omits some of them. The table lists 1.4 million or so clones, 98% of them singletons. Per germline, CDR1 SGHNT and CDR2 YYREEE (reference sequence). Trimming cost V 1 base and J 5 bases, with 15 bases left between them. The CDR3 sequence is 15 residues long. Study-level results: Across a handful of donors, naive CD4 shared around 5.4%, naive CD8 more than 3%, memory CD4 2.3%, memory CD8 0.4%.

Specimen: naive CD4+ T cells sorted from blood. The sample's subset: CD45RA+ positively selected. This receptor was identified in a man aged 25-45 years in good health. This chain joins TRBV5-4 and TRBJ1-2, with D unresolved. The CDR3 DNA reads TGTGCCAGCAGCTTGAAGGATCCGGGCAGGTATGGCTACACCTTC. Residues: CASSLKDPGRYGYTF.